This is a list of T cell receptor beta chains from one sample in a study of shared T cell receptors in the human thymus. TCRdb keeps only in-frame clones here, not all; method: immunoSEQ multiplex PCR. The sample includes around 68,000 clones, about 95% of them seen just once. The sequencing input was thymocytes. These TCRs come from a human donor. Each CDR3 is given with its conserved first and last residue. The order of the fields is clone size, J gene, D gene, V gene, CDR3 DNA, CDR3 protein. The D gene is left open where the match is weak. Clone size is not always given. Where it is, it says once, few, many or a class for expanded clones.

clone_size: .; j_call: TRBJ1-4; d_call: TRBD1; v_call: TRBV9; cdr3_nt: TGTGCCAGCAGCGCCCGACAGGGTAATGCAACTAATGAAAAACTGTTTTTT; cdr3_aa: CASSARQGNATNEKLFF
clone_size: .; j_call: TRBJ2-7; d_call: .; v_call: TRBV19; cdr3_nt: TGTGCCAGTAGTATAGATCTCTTCTACGAGCAGTACTTC; cdr3_aa: CASSIDLFYEQYF
clone_size: .; j_call: TRBJ2-2; d_call: .; v_call: TRBV19; cdr3_nt: TGTGCCAGTAGTCACCAGTGGCTGCCGGCGAACACCGGGGAGCTGTTTTTT; cdr3_aa: CASSHQWLPANTGELFF
clone_size: .; j_call: TRBJ1-3; d_call: .; v_call: TRBV7-9; cdr3_nt: TGTGCCAGCAGCTTAAGCGAGATAGACAGCGTCTCTGGAAACACCATATATTTT; cdr3_aa: CASSLSEIDSVSGNTIYF
clone_size: .; j_call: TRBJ1-2; d_call: TRBD1; v_call: TRBV11-2; cdr3_nt: TGTGCCAGCAGCTTAGGAGGGGGCAAAAGGAACTATGGCTACACCTTC; cdr3_aa: CASSLGGGKRNYGYTF
clone_size: .; j_call: TRBJ2-3; d_call: TRBD2; v_call: TRBV6-6; cdr3_nt: TGTGCCACCCGTAAGCGGGGGGGCACAGATACGCAGTATTTT; cdr3_aa: CATRKRGGTDTQYF
clone_size: .; j_call: TRBJ2-7; d_call: .; v_call: TRBV4-1; cdr3_nt: TGCGCCAGCAGCCAATCTCCCAACTATGGGAACCCTGACGAGCAGTACTTC; cdr3_aa: CASSQSPNYGNPDEQYF
clone_size: .; j_call: TRBJ2-5; d_call: .; v_call: TRBV5-1; cdr3_nt: TGCGCCAGCAGCTTGGGGGGCGGGGGCCGCCGGTACTTC; cdr3_aa: CASSLGGGGRRYF
clone_size: .; j_call: TRBJ2-7; d_call: .; v_call: TRBV4-3; cdr3_nt: TGCGCCAGCAGCCGGCACGAGGGGAGTACGGTAGGCGAGCAGTACTTC; cdr3_aa: CASSRHEGSTVGEQYF
clone_size: once; j_call: TRBJ2-7; d_call: TRBD2; v_call: TRBV9; cdr3_nt: TGTGCCAGCAGCGCGAGGGAGGGGAGGGCGGACGAGCAGTACTTC; cdr3_aa: CASSAREGRADEQYF
clone_size: .; j_call: TRBJ2-7; d_call: TRBD1; v_call: TRBV4-2; cdr3_nt: TGTGCCAGCAGCCAAGATATGTATCTTCGGACAGGGACCCACGAGCAGTACTTC; cdr3_aa: CASSQDMYLRTGTHEQYF
clone_size: .; j_call: TRBJ2-7; d_call: .; v_call: TRBV5-5; cdr3_nt: TGTGCCAGCAGCTTGGGACACACCCTTGACGAGCAGTACTTC; cdr3_aa: CASSLGHTLDEQYF
clone_size: .; j_call: TRBJ2-3; d_call: .; v_call: TRBV5-5; cdr3_nt: TGTGCCAGCAGCTATGATAAGACAGGATACGGGCCCACAGATACGCAGTATTTT; cdr3_aa: CASSYDKTGYGPTDTQYF
clone_size: .; j_call: TRBJ2-4; d_call: TRBD1; v_call: TRBV7-2; cdr3_nt: TGTGCCAGCAGCCCGGACAGGGGTGACATTCAGTACTTC; cdr3_aa: CASSPDRGDIQYF
clone_size: .; j_call: TRBJ1-6; d_call: .; v_call: TRBV11-2; cdr3_nt: TGTGCCAGCAGCTCGAGGACAGTTTGGAATTCACCCCTCCACTTT; cdr3_aa: CASSSRTVWNSPLHF
clone_size: .; j_call: TRBJ2-1; d_call: .; v_call: TRBV29-1; cdr3_nt: TGCAGCGTTTCCGGCGGCAGAAATGAGCAGTTCTTC; cdr3_aa: CSVSGGRNEQFF
clone_size: .; j_call: TRBJ2-3; d_call: TRBD1; v_call: TRBV9; cdr3_nt: TGTGCCAGCACAAAAAAAGGGACAGGGACAAGCGGGACCCCAGATACGCAGTATTTT; cdr3_aa: CASTKKGTGTSGTPDTQYF
clone_size: .; j_call: TRBJ2-3; d_call: .; v_call: TRBV5-1; cdr3_nt: TGCGCCAGCAGCTCATATCGCACAGATACGCAGTATTTT; cdr3_aa: CASSSYRTDTQYF
clone_size: .; j_call: TRBJ1-2; d_call: .; v_call: TRBV12-5; cdr3_nt: TGTGCTAGTCGACAGTCTAACTATGGCTACACCTTC; cdr3_aa: CASRQSNYGYTF
clone_size: .; j_call: TRBJ2-7; d_call: .; v_call: TRBV16; cdr3_nt: TGTGCCAGCAGCCAAAGGGTCCGCGAGCAGTACTTC; cdr3_aa: CASSQRVREQYF
clone_size: .; j_call: TRBJ1-1; d_call: .; v_call: TRBV10-3; cdr3_nt: TGTGCCATCAGAGGGCCAGGGGACACTGAAGCTTTCTTT; cdr3_aa: CAIRGPGDTEAFF
clone_size: .; j_call: TRBJ2-3; d_call: .; v_call: TRBV27; cdr3_nt: TGTGCCAGCAGTTTTGGCTCCCACACAGATACGCAGTATTTT; cdr3_aa: CASSFGSHTDTQYF
clone_size: once; j_call: TRBJ2-2; d_call: .; v_call: TRBV14; cdr3_nt: TGTGCCAGCAGCCAAGAGGCGGCGGCAGGGAAATGGGAAGGGAACACCGGGGAGCTGTTTTTT; cdr3_aa: CASSQEAAAGKWEGNTGELFF
clone_size: once; j_call: TRBJ1-6; d_call: .; v_call: TRBV12-5; cdr3_nt: TGTGCTAGTGCCCCGTACCCGGGGCGGGGGACCACGGGCCCCTATAATTCACCCCTCCACTTT; cdr3_aa: CASAPYPGRGTTGPYNSPLHF
clone_size: .; j_call: TRBJ2-7; d_call: .; v_call: TRBV15; cdr3_nt: TGTGCCACCAAAAAAGGGGCAGGGGGGTACTACGAGCAGTACTTC; cdr3_aa: CATKKGAGGYYEQYF
clone_size: .; j_call: TRBJ1-1; d_call: TRBD1; v_call: TRBV7-9; cdr3_nt: TGTGCCAGCAGCTCAACTCCGGGACAGGGGGGATATTCGGACACTGAAGCTTTCTTT; cdr3_aa: CASSSTPGQGGYSDTEAFF
clone_size: once; j_call: TRBJ1-1; d_call: .; v_call: TRBV7-2; cdr3_nt: TGTGCCAGCAGCGGGGGCAAGGAGGGCCATGAAGCTTTCTTT; cdr3_aa: CASSGGKEGHEAFF
clone_size: .; j_call: TRBJ1-4; d_call: .; v_call: TRBV14; cdr3_nt: TGTGCCAGCAGCCAAGATGGGTCCACTACAGGGAGCGGAGCAACTAATGAAAAACTGTTTTTT; cdr3_aa: CASSQDGSTTGSGATNEKLFF
clone_size: .; j_call: TRBJ1-2; d_call: TRBD1; v_call: TRBV30; cdr3_nt: TGTGCCTGGAGTGTCGAGAGGACAGGAGCTAACTATGGCTACACCTTC; cdr3_aa: CAWSVERTGANYGYTF
clone_size: .; j_call: TRBJ1-5; d_call: .; v_call: TRBV7-9; cdr3_nt: TGTGCCAGCAGCCACTTTGGGGGGACAAACCATAGCAATCAGCCCCAGCATTTT; cdr3_aa: CASSHFGGTNHSNQPQHF
clone_size: .; j_call: TRBJ1-1; d_call: TRBD1; v_call: TRBV14; cdr3_nt: TGTGCCAGCAGCCAAGGGACGAGGGGGCAGGGGAACACTGAAGCTTTCTTT; cdr3_aa: CASSQGTRGQGNTEAFF
clone_size: .; j_call: TRBJ2-7; d_call: .; v_call: TRBV7-9; cdr3_nt: TGTGCCAGCAGCCCCGAACGGGGTTACGAGCAGTACTTC; cdr3_aa: CASSPERGYEQYF
clone_size: .; j_call: TRBJ2-5; d_call: .; v_call: TRBV2; cdr3_nt: TGTGCCAGCAGTGAACGCAGGCCGTATCCCACCCAGTACTTC; cdr3_aa: CASSERRPYPTQYF
clone_size: .; j_call: TRBJ2-2; d_call: TRBD1; v_call: TRBV4-1; cdr3_nt: TGCGCCAGCAGGCTACAGGGGGGCCCGGACACCGGGGAGCTGTTTTTT; cdr3_aa: CASRLQGGPDTGELFF
clone_size: .; j_call: TRBJ2-2; d_call: .; v_call: TRBV9; cdr3_nt: TGTGCCAGCAGCGTTGGGCATAAAAACACCGGGGAGCTGTTTTTT; cdr3_aa: CASSVGHKNTGELFF
clone_size: .; j_call: TRBJ1-2; d_call: TRBD1; v_call: TRBV7-9; cdr3_nt: TGTGCCAGCAGCTTAGCGGACAGGGCCTATGGCTACACCTTC; cdr3_aa: CASSLADRAYGYTF
clone_size: .; j_call: TRBJ2-2; d_call: .; v_call: TRBV7-9; cdr3_nt: TGTGCCAGCACCATCAGCGACAGGCCCTATAACACCGGGGAGCTGTTTTTT; cdr3_aa: CASTISDRPYNTGELFF
clone_size: .; j_call: TRBJ2-7; d_call: TRBD1; v_call: TRBV7-3; cdr3_nt: TGTGCCAGCAGCTTCCAAATCGCCCCGGGGACAGCCTACGAGCAGTACTTC; cdr3_aa: CASSFQIAPGTAYEQYF
clone_size: .; j_call: TRBJ1-2; d_call: .; v_call: TRBV4-3; cdr3_nt: TGCGCCAGCAGCCAAGATTTTCGCAGGGAATATGGCTACACCTTC; cdr3_aa: CASSQDFRREYGYTF
clone_size: .; j_call: TRBJ2-2; d_call: .; v_call: TRBV27; cdr3_nt: TGTGCCAGCAGGGGAGAGAACACCGGGGAGCTGTTTTTT; cdr3_aa: CASRGENTGELFF
clone_size: .; j_call: TRBJ2-3; d_call: .; v_call: TRBV2; cdr3_nt: TGTGCCAGCAGCAGACTGGATACGCAGTATTTT; cdr3_aa: CASSRLDTQYF
clone_size: .; j_call: TRBJ2-7; d_call: TRBD2; v_call: TRBV28; cdr3_nt: TGTGCCAGCAGCGATCTAGGAGTGGGGGGGTACGAGCAGTACTTC; cdr3_aa: CASSDLGVGGYEQYF
clone_size: .; j_call: TRBJ2-2; d_call: TRBD1; v_call: TRBV6-6; cdr3_nt: TGTGCCAGCAGTTCTGGACAGGGCGGACACACCGGGGAGCTGTTTTTT; cdr3_aa: CASSSGQGGHTGELFF
clone_size: .; j_call: TRBJ1-4; d_call: .; v_call: TRBV19; cdr3_nt: TGTGCCAGTAGTATCGGACAGATTTTTAGTGCAACTAATGAAAAACTGTTTTTT; cdr3_aa: CASSIGQIFSATNEKLFF
clone_size: .; j_call: TRBJ2-7; d_call: TRBD1; v_call: TRBV5-1; cdr3_nt: TGCGCCAGCAGCTTGGTAGACAGGGACTACGAGCAGTACTTC; cdr3_aa: CASSLVDRDYEQYF
clone_size: .; j_call: TRBJ2-3; d_call: TRBD2; v_call: TRBV19; cdr3_nt: TGTGCCAGTAGTATAGGCCGGACTAGCGGGGACACAGATACGCAGTATTTT; cdr3_aa: CASSIGRTSGDTDTQYF
clone_size: .; j_call: TRBJ2-3; d_call: TRBD2; v_call: TRBV7-3; cdr3_nt: TGTGCCAGCAGCTTAAGCACTAGCGGGGGCACCACAGATACGCAGTATTTT; cdr3_aa: CASSLSTSGGTTDTQYF
clone_size: .; j_call: TRBJ2-1; d_call: .; v_call: TRBV18; cdr3_nt: TGTGCCAGCTCACCGACAGTGTCCGAGCAGTTCTTC; cdr3_aa: CASSPTVSEQFF
clone_size: .; j_call: TRBJ2-3; d_call: TRBD1; v_call: TRBV9; cdr3_nt: TGTGCCAGCACCAAGGGGACAGGGGGCACAGATACGCAGTATTTT; cdr3_aa: CASTKGTGGTDTQYF
clone_size: .; j_call: TRBJ2-5; d_call: TRBD2; v_call: TRBV5-1; cdr3_nt: TGCGCCAGCAGCTTGGTGCGGGGGGAAGAGACCCAGTACTTC; cdr3_aa: CASSLVRGEETQYF
clone_size: .; j_call: TRBJ2-7; d_call: .; v_call: TRBV5-8; cdr3_nt: TGTGCCAGCAGCCATTATAGGACGGCAATCTTCTCCTACGAGCAGTACTTC; cdr3_aa: CASSHYRTAIFSYEQYF
clone_size: .; j_call: TRBJ2-6; d_call: .; v_call: TRBV5-1; cdr3_nt: TGCGCCAGCAGCTTGGCCAAGGTTATGTCTGGGGCCAACGTCCTGACTTTC; cdr3_aa: CASSLAKVMSGANVLTF
clone_size: .; j_call: TRBJ2-5; d_call: TRBD1; v_call: TRBV11-3; cdr3_nt: TGTGCCAGCAGCTTAGGGGGACAGGGAGGGCAAGAGACCCAGTACTTC; cdr3_aa: CASSLGGQGGQETQYF
clone_size: .; j_call: TRBJ2-3; d_call: TRBD2; v_call: TRBV4-3; cdr3_nt: TGCGCCAGCAGCCAAGAAGGAGCCGGGACTAGCGGGGGCACAGATACGCAGTATTTT; cdr3_aa: CASSQEGAGTSGGTDTQYF
clone_size: .; j_call: TRBJ2-5; d_call: TRBD1; v_call: TRBV5-6; cdr3_nt: TGTGCCAGCAGCTTGGAAGGGGGCGCGAGAGAGGCCCAGTACTTC; cdr3_aa: CASSLEGGAREAQYF
clone_size: .; j_call: TRBJ2-7; d_call: .; v_call: TRBV13; cdr3_nt: TGTGCCAGCAGCTTAGAGGGCAACTACTACGAGCAGTACTTC; cdr3_aa: CASSLEGNYYEQYF
clone_size: .; j_call: TRBJ1-4; d_call: .; v_call: TRBV28; cdr3_nt: TGTGCCAGCACTAGTTGGGGCGTCGGTGAAAAACTGTTTTTT; cdr3_aa: CASTSWGVGEKLFF
clone_size: .; j_call: TRBJ1-5; d_call: TRBD1; v_call: TRBV4-2; cdr3_nt: TGTGCCAGCAGCCAACCGGGACAGGGGTCTAGCAATCAGCCCCAGCATTTT; cdr3_aa: CASSQPGQGSSNQPQHF
clone_size: .; j_call: TRBJ2-3; d_call: .; v_call: TRBV12-5; cdr3_nt: TGTGCTAGTGGCTCAACAGGAAAACACACAGATACGCAGTATTTT; cdr3_aa: CASGSTGKHTDTQYF